This TCR beta chain was captured in a study of blood T cell repertoires in COVID-19. On the study more broadly: Samples representing acute and convalescent COVID-19 were sourced from the United States, Italy and Spain. Sources were T cells, B-cell-depleted T cells, or PBMCs; the material itself was cDNA or gDNA.

V lost 5 bases to trimming and J lost 0 bases; unmatched junction nucleotides: 11. This CDR3 has 18 amino acids. CDR1 and CDR2 (germline): ENHRY, SYGVKD. Authors' analysis steps: Cell counts per sample came from amplifying reference gene primers. Sequencing was performed with immunoSEQ multiplex PCR; in TCRdb, only in-frame clones are kept and a portion is missing. V and J calls and clone size are given by that table; D and trimming were obtained from the DNA. The sample carries more than 45,000 clones, approximately 90% recorded once. The sequence derives from a man aged 55 to 70 with acute or convalescent COVID-19. Sequenced material: peripheral blood. The V gene is TRBV10-3, the J gene TRBJ2-7, with 12 bases aligning to TRBD2. The CDR3 spells CAISSSSGRASSSYEQYF. CDR3 in DNA: TGTGCCATCAGTTCCTCTAGCGGGAGGGCCTCAAGCTCCTACGAGCAGTACTTC.